The 26 T cell receptor beta chains below were found in one sample sequenced in a study of blood T cell repertoires in COVID-19. Sequencing was performed with immunoSEQ multiplex PCR; in TCRdb, only in-frame clones are kept and a portion is missing. The sample holds around 61,000 clones, about 81% seen once. Sequences were obtained from peripheral blood. The receptors derive from a man aged 80 or over with acute or convalescent COVID-19.

The CDR3 sequence: CASSQVVGETTASLYGYTF. The CDR3 nucleotides read TGCGCCAGCAGCCAAGTGGTGGGTGAGACGACAGCCAGTCTCTATGGCTACACCTTC. This rearrangement joins TRBV4-3 to TRBJ1-2, with TRBD1 as a possible D gene (5 bases). Deletions cut 1 base from V and 4 bases from J, with 25 bases between. The germline CDR1 and CDR2 sequences are LGHNA and YSLEER. CDR3 length: 19 amino acids.

The chain carries TRBV6-5 and TRBJ2-3; D unresolved. This CDR3 region has 11 residues. From germline, CDR1 is MNHEY and CDR2 SVGAGI. Trimming took off 5 bases at V and 4 bases at J, with 4 bases between the two ends. In DNA form, the CDR3 reads TGTGCCAGCAGTCGGGCAGATACGCAGTATTTT. This translates into CASSRADTQYF.

The CDR3 region is CSTSDRVPPDTQYF. CDR3 bases: TGCAGCACCTCGGACAGGGTTCCTCCAGATACGCAGTATTTT. V and J are TRBV29-1 and TRBJ2-3, with 8 bases identical to TRBD1. Per germline, CDR1 SQVTM and CDR2 ANQGSEA. V lost 8 bases to trimming and J lost 4 bases; unmatched junction nucleotides: 11. This CDR3 region has 14 residues.

The chain couples TRBV4-2 to TRBJ2-5, with 11 bases aligning to TRBD2. Germline V gene lookup returns CDR1 LGHNA and CDR2 YNFKEQ. The length of the CDR3 is 16 residues. Trimming at V came to 2 bases and at J to 3 bases, leaving 5 bases not matched to a gene. In DNA form, the CDR3 reads TGTGCCAGCAGCCAAACGACTAGCGGGATTGAAGAGACCCAGTACTTC. This codes for CASSQTTSGIEETQYF.

The CDR3 spells CASSTYALGEKLFF. Here the CDR3 DNA reads TGTGCCAGCAGCACCTACGCCCTTGGTGAAAAACTGTTTTTT. The V gene is TRBV7-2, the J gene TRBJ1-4; D is uncertain. Germline V CDR1 and CDR2: SGHTA, FQGNSA. Trimming pared 5 bases from V and 7 bases from J, leaving 14 bases between. The CDR3 consists of 14 residues.

The chain combines TRBV5-1 with TRBJ1-2; D unresolved. With 0 bases removed from V and 5 bases from J, the gap between germline ends came to 11 bases. This CDR3 comprises 14 residues. Looked up from germline, CDR1 is SGHRS and CDR2 is YFSETQ. CDR3 nucleotides: TGCGCCAGCAGCTTGGACGGCAGGCAGTATGGCTACACCTTC. Encoded protein: CASSLDGRQYGYTF.

This sequence joins TRBV7-9 and TRBJ2-1; D might be TRBD1 (6 bases). V was cut by 5 bases and J by 9 bases, with 11 bases left in between. The length of the CDR3 is 12 residues. CDR1 SEHNR and CDR2 FQNEAQ come from the germline V gene (reference sequence). CDR3 loop: CASSPGDGEQFF. CDR3 nucleotide sequence: TGTGCCAGCAGCCCAGGGGACGGTGAGCAGTTCTTC.

This clone appeared a few times. The V and J genes are TRBV6-5 and TRBJ1-2; D is possibly TRBD1 (6 bases). Trimming took 7 bases from V and 7 from J, leaving 10 bases between them. The CDR3 sequence is 11 residues long. Germline V gene lookup returns CDR1 MNHEY and CDR2 SVGAGI. DNA for the CDR3: TGTGCCAGCAACGACAGGCGTGGCTACACCTTC. Protein: CASNDRRGYTF.

This clone showed up just once. V is TRBV9 and J is TRBJ1-4; tentatively, D is TRBD1 (5 bases). CDR3 length: 14 amino acids. The germline V gene encodes CDR1 SGDLS and CDR2 YYNGEE. V gave up 7 bases and J gave up 4 bases, with 14 bases separating them. The CDR3 loop reads CASAPQGFNEKLFF. CDR3 in DNA: TGTGCCAGCGCGCCTCAGGGTTTTAATGAAAAACTGTTTTTT. The complete variable domain, with remaining parts taken from reference TRBV9 and TRBJ1-4, reads DSGVTQTPKHLITATGQRVTLRCSPRSGDLSVYWYQQSLDQGLQFLIQYYNGEERAKGNILERFSAQQFPDLHSELNLSSLELGDSALYFCASAPQGFNEKLFFGSGTQLSVL.

This clone came up many times. The chain uses TRBV23-1 and TRBJ1-5; 7 bases align to TRBD1. TRBV23-1 is marked as an open reading frame, function uncertain. The V segment lost 3 bases and the J segment 6 bases; nucleotides outside the gene matches: 5. The CDR3 runs to 14 residues. CDR3 nucleotides: TGCGCCAGCAGTCAGACAGGGCCTGGTCAGCCCCAGCATTTT. Translated: CASSQTGPGQPQHF.

V usage is TRBV28 and J usage is TRBJ1-1, with a weak D call TRBD1 (6 bases). The CDR3 is 13 amino acids. Germline CDR1 MDHEN, CDR2 SYDVKM. Between the trimmed V and J ends, which lost 10 bases and 0 bases, there was a span of 12 bases. The CDR3 DNA follows: TGTGCCATCGAGGGGGTAATGAACACTGAAGCTTTCTTT. As protein: CAIEGVMNTEAFF.

CDR3 sequence (DNA): TGTGCCAGCAGCCGGATTCTAGCGGTTGAGCAGTTCTTC. Amino acid sequence: CASSRILAVEQFF. The gene calls are TRBV6-2 or TRBV6-3 and TRBJ2-1; 7 bases agree with TRBD2. V lost 6 bases and J lost 9; bases outside the gene matches: 8. The CDR3 runs to 13 residues. From germline, CDR1 is MNHEY and CDR2 SVGEGT.

This clone has more than one count but fewer than ten. The chain uses TRBV29-1 and TRBJ2-3; no clear D. The CDR3 has 12 residues. V was cut by 7 bases and J by 0 bases, with 8 bases left in between. CDR1 and CDR2 from the germline V gene are SQVTM and ANQGSEA. DNA of the CDR3: TGCAGCGCCCTGACTAGCACAGATACGCAGTATTTT. It specifies CSALTSTDTQYF.

This chain links TRBV27 with TRBJ2-2, with TRBD1 identical over 9 bases. V lost 6 bases, J lost 4 bases, and 9 bases stayed unmatched. Looked up from germline, CDR1 is MNHEY and CDR2 is SMNVEV (reference sequence). This CDR3 contains 16 residues. CDR3 protein: CASRIQAGQGTGELFF. The CDR3 nucleotides read TGTGCCAGCAGAATACAAGCGGGACAGGGCACCGGGGAGCTGTTTTTT.

The rearrangement links TRBV13 to TRBJ2-1; D gene uncertain. CDR3 length: 17 residues. Between the trimmed V and J ends, which lost 4 bases and 0 bases, there was a span of 16 bases. CDR1 and CDR2 from the germline V gene are PRHDT and FYEKMQ (reference sequence). This chain's CDR3 is CASSSLTSYVSYNEQFF. DNA for the CDR3: TGTGCCAGCAGCTCCCTTACTTCCTATGTCTCCTACAATGAGCAGTTCTTC.

The chain employs TRBV5-1 and TRBJ2-2; TRBD1 matches 7 bases. J was trimmed by 0 bases and V by 4 bases; bases with no gene match: 6. Germline V lookup: CDR1 SGHRS, CDR2 YFSETQ. The CDR3 is made up of 16 amino acids. As DNA, the CDR3 is TGCGCCAGCAGCGCGTACAGGGGTGCGAACACCGGGGAGCTGTTTTTT. Encoded protein: CASSAYRGANTGELFF.

CDR3 region: CASTDQAAGNQPQHF. CDR3 coding DNA: TGTGCCAGCACCGATCAGGCAGCTGGCAATCAGCCCCAGCATTTT. The V and J genes are TRBV2 and TRBJ1-5; D remains unclear. Per germline, CDR1 SNHLY and CDR2 FYNNEI. V shed 7 bases and J shed 2 bases, with 15 bases lying between them. CDR3 length equals 15 residues. Based on the CDR3 plus reference TRBV2 and TRBJ1-5, the full variable domain is EPEVTQTPSHQVTQMGQEVILRCVPISNHLYFYWYRQILGQKVEFLVSFYNNEISEKSEIFDDQFSVERPDGSNFTLKIRSTKLEDSAMYFCASTDQAAGNQPQHFGDGTRLSIL.

V and J are TRBV10-3 and TRBJ2-7; 9 nucleotides agree with TRBD2. Losses at the gene ends were 6 bases for V and 3 bases for J; bases not matched to a gene: 9. CDR3 length: 15 amino acids. Germline V CDR1 and CDR2: ENHRY, SYGVKD. CDR3 bases: TGTGCCATCAGCTTTAGCGGGGGCCCCAACTACGAGCAGTACTTC. As protein: CAISFSGGPNYEQYF.

This rearrangement joins TRBV4-3 to TRBJ2-2; tentatively, D is TRBD2 (6 bases). The V end was cut by 1 base, the J end by 1 base, with 10 bases between. CDR1 and CDR2 from the germline V gene are LGHNA and YSLEER. This CDR3 region has 16 residues. The chain's CDR3 is CASSQVGGMNTGELFF. In DNA form, the CDR3 reads TGCGCCAGCAGCCAAGTGGGCGGGATGAACACCGGGGAGCTGTTTTTT.

In DNA, the CDR3 is TGTGCCAGCAGCCAACTCGGCGGGGTAGGCACAGATACGCAGTATTTT. Translated: CASSQLGGVGTDTQYF. The gene calls are TRBV5-5 and TRBJ2-3; D is possibly TRBD2 (6 bases). CDR1 and CDR2 (germline): SGHKS, YYEKEE (reference sequence). This CDR3 spans 16 amino acids. The ends were cut back, 4 bases at V and 1 base at J, with 16 bases in the middle. Full variable domain (outside the CDR3, taken from reference TRBV5-5 and TRBJ2-3): DAGVTQSPTHLIKTRGQQVTLRCSPISGHKSVSWYQQVLGQGPQFIFQYYEKEERGRGNFPDRFSARQFPNYSSELNVNALLLGDSALYLCASSQLGGVGTDTQYFGPGTRLTVL.

In its sample, this clone was seen a few times. The chain has TRBV27 and TRBJ1-1, with 8 nucleotides matching TRBD1. The CDR3 runs 15 residues. Germline CDR1 reads MNHEY; CDR2 reads SMNVEV (reference sequence). Trimming at V came to 5 bases and at J to 2 bases, leaving 7 bases not matched to a gene. The CDR3 region is CASSPQGQANTEAFF. Here the CDR3 DNA reads TGTGCCAGCAGTCCGCAGGGACAGGCCAACACTGAAGCTTTCTTT.

The V gene is TRBV19, the J gene TRBJ2-3; 7 bases fit TRBD1. The CDR3 is 15 amino acids. The germline V gene has CDR1 LNHDA and CDR2 SQIVND (reference sequence). V lost 7 bases, J lost 5 bases, and 12 bases stayed unmatched. The CDR3 spells CASTKGRGQVDTQYF. CDR3 DNA sequence: TGTGCCAGTACTAAGGGTAGGGGGCAGGTAGATACGCAGTATTTT.

The chain combines TRBV28 with TRBJ1-4; D may be TRBD1 (5 bases). The CDR3 contains 14 residues. V gave up 7 bases and J gave up 8 bases, with 17 bases separating them. Looked up from germline, CDR1 is MDHEN and CDR2 is SYDVKM. CDR3 in amino acids: CASTSRGVGEKLFF. DNA for the CDR3: TGTGCCAGCACCAGCCGGGGGGTAGGGGAAAAACTGTTTTTT.

The V gene is TRBV19, the J gene TRBJ1-2, with 11 bases fitting TRBD1. Trimming at V came to 6 bases and at J to 3 bases, leaving 15 bases not matched to a gene. The germline V gene encodes CDR1 LNHDA and CDR2 SQIVND (reference sequence). The CDR3 sequence is 18 residues long. This chain's CDR3 is CASRRTGTGGENDYGYTF. The CDR3 bases are TGTGCCAGTAGGCGTACCGGGACAGGGGGTGAAAACGACTATGGCTACACCTTC.

This chain joins TRBV19 and TRBJ1-1; the D is unclear. The CDR3 has 15 residues. Per the germline V gene, CDR1 is LNHDA and CDR2 is SQIVND (reference sequence). Trimming removed 5 bases at V and 1 base at J, with 14 bases between. The CDR3 nucleotides read TGTGCCAGTAGTCCCACGAGACACACGAACACTGAAGCTTTCTTT. This gives the protein CASSPTRHTNTEAFF.

The chain uses TRBV9 and TRBJ2-3, with 8 bases that match TRBD2. Germline lookup yields CDR1 SGDLS and CDR2 YYNGEE. With V trimmed by 3 bases and J by 1 base, 7 bases remained unmatched. This CDR3 comprises 16 residues. As DNA, the CDR3 is TGTGCCAGCAGCGGAAAACTAGCGGAGCGCACAGATACGCAGTATTTT. Translating gives CASSGKLAERTDTQYF.